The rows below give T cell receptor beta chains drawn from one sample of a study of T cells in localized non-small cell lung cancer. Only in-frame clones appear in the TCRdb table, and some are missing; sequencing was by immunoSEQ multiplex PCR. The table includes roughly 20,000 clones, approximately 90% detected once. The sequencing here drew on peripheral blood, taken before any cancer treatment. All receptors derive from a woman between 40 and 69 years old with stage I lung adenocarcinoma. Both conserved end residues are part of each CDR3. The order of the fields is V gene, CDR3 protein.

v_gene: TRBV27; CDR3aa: CASSPRRAGANVLTF
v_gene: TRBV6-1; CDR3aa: CASKLGVLTEAFF
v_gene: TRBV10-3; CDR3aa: CAISFSNEKLFF
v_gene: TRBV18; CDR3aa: CASSPGGGPEQYF
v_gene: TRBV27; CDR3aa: CASSLSVDGTNEKLFF
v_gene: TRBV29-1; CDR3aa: CSVGGGYNEQFF
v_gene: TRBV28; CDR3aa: CASSSDGGVYEQYF
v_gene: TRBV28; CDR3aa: CASSLMGQGPNSPLHF
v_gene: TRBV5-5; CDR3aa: CASSSPTGTIQETQYF
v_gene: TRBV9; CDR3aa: CASSVVLDTQYF
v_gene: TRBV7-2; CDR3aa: CASSLTTNTEAFF
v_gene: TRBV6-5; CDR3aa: CASSYGATSGNTIYF
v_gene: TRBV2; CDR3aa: CASRKGDRGKGEKLFF
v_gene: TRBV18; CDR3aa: CASSPGQGSDTEAFF
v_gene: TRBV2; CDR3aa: CASREGQGGNIQYF
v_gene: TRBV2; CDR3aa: CASSYDRKNEKLFF
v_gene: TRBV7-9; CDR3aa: CASSRDADEQFF
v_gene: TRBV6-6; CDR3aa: CASAHSQGTEAFF
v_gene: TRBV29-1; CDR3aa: CSVLLGSSSTDTQYF
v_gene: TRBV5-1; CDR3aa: CASRFQGETYNEQFF
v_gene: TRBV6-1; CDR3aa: CASSDEQDVTDTQYF
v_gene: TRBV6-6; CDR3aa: CASSYSGQPGNTIYF
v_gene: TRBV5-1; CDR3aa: CASSGGQGSNEQFF
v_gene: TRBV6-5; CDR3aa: CASSISGTTDTQYF
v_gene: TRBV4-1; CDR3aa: CASSQYDSDSGNTIYF
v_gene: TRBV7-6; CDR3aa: CASSAGNSGNTIYF
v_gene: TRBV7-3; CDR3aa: CASSSGQNTEAFF
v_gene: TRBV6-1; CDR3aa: CASSEFHRVGGYTF
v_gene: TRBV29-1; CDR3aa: CSVAGQDYNEQFF
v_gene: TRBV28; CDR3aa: CASRTGNYGYTF
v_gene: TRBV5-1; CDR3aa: CASSLAVGQNYEQYF
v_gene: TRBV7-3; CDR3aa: CASSLTSGGGETQYF
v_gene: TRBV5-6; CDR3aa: CASSSLADTQYF
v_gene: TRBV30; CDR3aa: CAWRLAGGYEQFF
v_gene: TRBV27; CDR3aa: CASTGGGRSYEQYF
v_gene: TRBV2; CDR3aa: CASGTAYEQYF
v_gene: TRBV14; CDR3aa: CASRRSGRSYEQYF
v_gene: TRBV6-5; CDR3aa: CASSSSDRVQGYTF
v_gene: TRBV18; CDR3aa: CASSPQQGELFF
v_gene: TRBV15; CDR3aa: CATQGHLTYNEQFF
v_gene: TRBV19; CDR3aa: CASSISGTEYSYEQYF
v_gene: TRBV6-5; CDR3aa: CASNREGGNTIYF
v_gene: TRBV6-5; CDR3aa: CASSKNGFEAFF
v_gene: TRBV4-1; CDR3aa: CASSLNRVGPQNSPLHF
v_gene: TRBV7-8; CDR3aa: CASSLSAGAETQYF
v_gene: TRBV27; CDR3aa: CASSLRGREGATQYF
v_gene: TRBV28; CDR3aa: CASSFSAGTEAFF
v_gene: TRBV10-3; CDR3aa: CAISEGLGRDTEAFF
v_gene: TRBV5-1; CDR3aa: CASSTATYEQYF
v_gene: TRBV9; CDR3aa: CASSAQTGAVDTIYF
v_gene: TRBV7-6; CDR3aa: CASSLGGLQPQHF
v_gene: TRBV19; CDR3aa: CASSGGFRGPFNYGYTF
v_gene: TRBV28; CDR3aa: CASRRNRDTAGFYGYTF
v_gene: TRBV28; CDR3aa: CASSLAGSYGYTF
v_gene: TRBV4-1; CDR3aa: CASSHDRVQETQYF